This T cell receptor beta chain was documented in a study of T cell clones after liver transplantation. Whole-study context: Without induction therapy, subjects received standard immunosuppression until 12-24 months post-transplant.

Germline values: CDR1 SNHLY, CDR2 FYNNEI. J gave up 5 bases and V 11 bases, and 6 bases lay outside the gene matches. The CDR3 consists of 13 residues. Measured with immunoSEQ multiplex PCR; TCRdb has only the in-frame clones, and not every one. The sample lists about 51,000 clones, approximately 87% occurring once. The origin of this receptor is a human patient who received a liver transplant. Some T cells may originate from the graft donor. This chain links TRBV2 with TRBJ2-1; 10 nucleotides match TRBD2. The sequencing used CD8+ T cells from blood, collected 12 months after liver transplant. The CDR3 DNA is TGTGCCGGAGGGACTAGCGTTCACAATGAGCAGTTCTTC. Translation gives CAGGTSVHNEQFF.